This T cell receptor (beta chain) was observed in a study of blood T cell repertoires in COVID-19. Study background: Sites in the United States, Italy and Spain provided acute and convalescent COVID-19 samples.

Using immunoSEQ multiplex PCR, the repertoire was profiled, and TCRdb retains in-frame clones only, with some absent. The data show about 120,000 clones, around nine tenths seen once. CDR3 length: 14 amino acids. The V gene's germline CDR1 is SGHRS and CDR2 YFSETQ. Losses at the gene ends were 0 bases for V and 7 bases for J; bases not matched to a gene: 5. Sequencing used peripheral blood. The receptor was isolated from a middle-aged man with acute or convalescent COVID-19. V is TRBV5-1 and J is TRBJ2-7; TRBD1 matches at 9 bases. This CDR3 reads CASSLEQGAREQYF. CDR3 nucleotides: TGCGCCAGCAGCTTGGAACAGGGGGCCCGGGAGCAGTACTTC.